These 3 T cell receptor beta chains share one sample of origin, sequenced in a study of shared clonotypes between healthy human individuals. Using immunoSEQ multiplex PCR, the repertoire was profiled, and TCRdb retains in-frame clones only, with some absent. Among over a million clones listed, approximately 78% were seen once. Specimen: memory CD4+ T cells from PBMCs. The subset was: CD45RA-negative fraction. These receptors came from a man in his late teens or twenties in good health. Some clones in this sample may be carry-over from other donors' samples.

The chain has TRBV6-1 and TRBJ1-5, with D perhaps matching TRBD1 (6 bases). CDR3 length equals 11 residues. V gave up 7 bases and J gave up 11 bases, with 12 bases separating them. Germline assignment: CDR1 MNHNS and CDR2 SASEGT. The CDR3 DNA sequence: TGTGCCAGCATAATTAGGGGGTCCCAGCATTTT. It specifies CASIIRGSQHF.

J is TRBJ1-4 and V is TRBV29-1; 7 positions match TRBD1. The V segment lost 7 bases and the J segment 7 bases; nucleotides outside the gene matches: 9. CDR3 length: 13 residues. Germline-derived CDR1 and CDR2 are SQVTM and ANQGSEA. CDR3 DNA: TGCAGCGGCCTTAGGGGGCTGGGTGAAAAACTGTTTTTT. It codes for CSGLRGLGEKLFF.

Many counts were recorded for this clone. Other DNA sequences in the sample encode the same CDR3. This chain uses TRBV30 with TRBJ1-1, with a weak D call TRBD1 (5 bases). This CDR3 region has 13 residues. Germline CDR1 and CDR2: GTSNPN and SVGIG (reference sequence). Deletions cut 2 bases from V and 2 bases from J, with 9 bases between. CDR3 region: CAWSTQGNTEAFF. The CDR3 DNA is TGTGCCTGGAGTACCCAGGGCAACACTGAAGCTTTCTTT.